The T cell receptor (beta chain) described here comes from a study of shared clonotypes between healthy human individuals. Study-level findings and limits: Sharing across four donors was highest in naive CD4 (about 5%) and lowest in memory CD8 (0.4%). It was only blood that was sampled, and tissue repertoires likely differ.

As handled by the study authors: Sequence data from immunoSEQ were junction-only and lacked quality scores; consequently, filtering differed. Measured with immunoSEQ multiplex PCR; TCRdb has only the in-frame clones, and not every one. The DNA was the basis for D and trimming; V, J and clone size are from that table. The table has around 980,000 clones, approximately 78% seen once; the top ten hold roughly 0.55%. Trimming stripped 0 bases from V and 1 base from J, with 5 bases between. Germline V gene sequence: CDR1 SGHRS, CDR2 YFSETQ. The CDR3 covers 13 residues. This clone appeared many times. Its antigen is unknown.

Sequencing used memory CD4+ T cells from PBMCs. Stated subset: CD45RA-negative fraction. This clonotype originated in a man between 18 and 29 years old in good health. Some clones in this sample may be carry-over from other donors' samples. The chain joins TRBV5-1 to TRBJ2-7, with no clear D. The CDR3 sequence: CASSLAQSYEQYF. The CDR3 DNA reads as TGCGCCAGCAGCTTGGCGCAGTCCTACGAGCAGTACTTC.